This T cell receptor beta chain appears in the sequencing data of a study of CD8+ T cells in alopecia areata. RNA extraction was followed by reverse transcription into cDNA, which acted as the sequencing template. The data were produced by immunoSEQ multiplex PCR, yet TCRdb's version contains in-frame clones alone and is incomplete. The sample records 120,000 to 150,000 clones, around 86% being singletons. The CDR3 consists of 14 residues. Germline assignment: CDR1 ENHRY and CDR2 SYGVKD. The germline V and J ends were trimmed by 4 bases and 6 bases, with 13 bases remaining between them. The treatment: oral pan-JAK inhibitor, 5-10 mg twice daily.

This TCR derives from a human donor with alopecia areata. This sample comprised CD8+ T cells sorted from blood, obtained at week 4, from a patient treated with tofacitinib. The chain uses TRBV10-3 and TRBJ1-5; D not certain. CDR3: CAISAYGASQPQHF. In DNA, the CDR3 is TGTGCCATCAGTGCGTATGGCGCGAGTCAGCCCCAGCATTTT.